This paragraph reports one TCR beta chain. Its matching antigen is unknown. One end of the junction varies from germline; a read error may be responsible. From germline, CDR1 is SEHNR and CDR2 FQNEAQ (reference sequence). The CDR3 covers 16 residues. The entry originates in a study of cytomegalovirus exposure and HLA in healthy donors. General study results and limits: Fewer N-insertions than the roughly 670-donor mean were reportedly shown by an Asian-associated ancestry cluster in a later analysis. Most observed TCR sequences were rare, whereas some public TCRs were detected in many donors. Later examination showed HLA-associated TCR beta chains had greater clonal expansion than equally common others. In a later analysis, a missense DCLRE1C variant was linked to TCR beta V- and J-gene trimming.

PCR amplification relied on 60 Vbeta primers (plus 13 Jbeta primers). Data came from immunoSEQ multiplex PCR; TCRdb stores just in-frame clones and leaves some out. Of about 140,000 clones in the sample, roughly 73% were seen once. This chain connects TRBV7-9 to TRBJ2-7, with 9 bases that match TRBD1. This TCR was sampled from a female donor in good health and CMV-seronegative. The sequenced sample consisted of PBMCs. The CDR3 here is CSSSLNLGDRAYEQYF. CDR3 nucleotides: TGTTCCAGCAGCCTAAATCTGGGGGACAGGGCGTACGAGCAGTACTTC.